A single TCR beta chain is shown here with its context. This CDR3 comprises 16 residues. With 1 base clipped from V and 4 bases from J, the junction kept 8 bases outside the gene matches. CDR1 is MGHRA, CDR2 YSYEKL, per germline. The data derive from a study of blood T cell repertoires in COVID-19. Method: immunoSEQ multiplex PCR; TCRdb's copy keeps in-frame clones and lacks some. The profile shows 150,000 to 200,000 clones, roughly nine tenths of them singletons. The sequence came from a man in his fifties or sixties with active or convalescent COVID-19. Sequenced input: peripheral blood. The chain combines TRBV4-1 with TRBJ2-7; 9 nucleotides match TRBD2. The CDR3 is CASSQVDSGSGYEQYF. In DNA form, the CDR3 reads TGCGCCAGCAGCCAAGTTGATAGCGGGAGCGGGTACGAGCAGTACTTC.